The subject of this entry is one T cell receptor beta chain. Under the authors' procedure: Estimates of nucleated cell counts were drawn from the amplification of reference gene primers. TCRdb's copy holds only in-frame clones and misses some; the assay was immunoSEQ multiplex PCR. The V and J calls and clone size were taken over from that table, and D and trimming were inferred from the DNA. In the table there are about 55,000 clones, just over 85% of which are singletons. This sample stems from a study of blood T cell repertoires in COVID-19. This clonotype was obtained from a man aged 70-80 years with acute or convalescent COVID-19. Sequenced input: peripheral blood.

CDR3 DNA sequence: TGTGCCAGCGGTCGTCAGTCTCCTCAGCCCCAGCATTTT. It specifies CASGRQSPQPQHF. The rearrangement joins TRBV2 to TRBJ1-5; D gene ambiguous. This CDR3 comprises 13 residues. The germline CDR1 and CDR2 sequences are SNHLY and FYNNEI. The germline V and J ends were trimmed by 8 bases and 6 bases, with 14 bases remaining between them. The full variable domain, with the rest looked up from reference TRBV2 and TRBJ1-5, is EPEVTQTPSHQVTQMGQEVILRCVPISNHLYFYWYRQILGQKVEFLVSFYNNEISEKSEIFDDQFSVERPDGSNFTLKIRSTKLEDSAMYFCASGRQSPQPQHFGDGTRLSIL.